This T cell receptor beta chain was documented in a study of cytomegalovirus exposure and HLA in healthy donors. Germline CDR1 is MNHEY and CDR2 is SVGAGI. CDR3 length: 12 amino acids. V lost 8 bases and J 7 bases, leaving 12 bases between the germline ends. The PCR was carried out with 60 Vbeta primers and 13 Jbeta primers. TCRdb keeps only in-frame clones here, not all; method: immunoSEQ multiplex PCR. Its table records over 75,000 clones. This sequence was found in a man in his forties or fifties in good health and CMV-seronegative. The chain has TRBV6-5 and TRBJ2-1; D is possibly TRBD2 (6 bases). What was sequenced was PBMCs. This chain's CDR3 is CASLSGGNEQFF. CDR3 sequence (DNA): TGTGCCAGCTTATCTGGGGGGAATGAGCAGTTCTTC.